This T cell receptor beta chain came from a study of regulatory T cells in long-lasting Graves disease. Losses at the gene ends were 0 bases for V and 6 bases for J; bases not matched to a gene: 4. Germline values: CDR1 MNHEY, CDR2 SVGAGI. The CDR3 has 14 amino acids. HTBI primers from iRepertoire and Arm-PCR of CDR3 regions yielded the TCR beta libraries. In TCRdb, the multiplex PCR reads were re-called with MiXCR into one record per CDR3 protein. Counted here are some 220,000 distinct CDR3 sequences, roughly a fifth occurring once; the ten biggest clones make up approximately 10%. This clonotype was counted at least ten times. Time point described: newly diagnosed GD, antithyroid drugs for less than 3 months. PBMCs were the source of the RNA used for TCR sequencing. Another study also made use of these data, one on T cells in Graves' hyperthyroidism and ophthalmopathy. As that report states: The hyperthyroidism patients had all been newly diagnosed, and their disease duration was under 2 months. Their ages ranged from 18 to 65 years.

The chain recombines TRBV6-5 with TRBJ2-7; 8 nucleotides match TRBD2. The sequence was obtained from a woman aged 25 to 39 with Graves disease. The material was peripheral blood mononuclear cells (PBMCs), obtained at new diagnosis, from a patient treated with antithyroid drugs. This CDR3 reads CASSYSGLGPEQYF. In DNA, the CDR3 is TGTGCCAGCAGTTACTCGGGACTAGGACCCGAGCAGTACTTC.